This T cell receptor beta chain was identified in a study of blood T cell repertoires in COVID-19. Study summary: Acute and convalescent COVID-19 specimens originated in the United States, Italy and Spain. T cells, B-cell-depleted T cells, or PBMCs supplied cDNA or gDNA.

The CDR3 covers 14 residues. Germline loops: CDR1 SNHLY, CDR2 FYNNEI. V gave up 3 bases and J gave up 6 bases; unmatched junction bases: 6. How the authors handled the data: From reference gene primer amplification, estimates of nucleated cell counts were derived. Assay: immunoSEQ multiplex PCR; the TCRdb copy retains only in-frame clones and omits some. D and trimming come from the DNA, and the V and J calls and clone size come from that table. Among about 150,000 clones listed, 79% were seen once. This receptor was obtained from a man aged 45-65 years with active or convalescent COVID-19. The sequencing sample was made of peripheral blood. The rearrangement links TRBV2 to TRBJ2-3, with 7 bases matching TRBD2. The chain's CDR3 is CASSEIAGPDTQYF. The CDR3 DNA sequence: TGTGCCAGCAGTGAGATAGCGGGTCCTGATACGCAGTATTTT.